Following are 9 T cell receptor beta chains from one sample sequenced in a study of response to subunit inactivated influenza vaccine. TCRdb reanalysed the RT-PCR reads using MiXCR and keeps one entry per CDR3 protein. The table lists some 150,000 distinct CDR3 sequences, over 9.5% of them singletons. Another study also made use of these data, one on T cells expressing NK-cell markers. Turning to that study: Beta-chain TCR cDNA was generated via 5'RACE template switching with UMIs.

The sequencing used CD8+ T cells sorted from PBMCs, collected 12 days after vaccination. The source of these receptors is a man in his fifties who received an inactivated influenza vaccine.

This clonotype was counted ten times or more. The CDR3 coding sequence is TGCAGCGTTGAAAGTTTGGGGTTCTCTGGAAACACCATATATTTT. Protein sequence: CSVESLGFSGNTIYF. The chain is built from TRBV29-1 and TRBJ1-3; D uncertain. This CDR3 comprises 15 residues. Deletions cut 2 bases from V and 0 bases from J, with 11 bases between. Germline V gives CDR1 SQVTM, CDR2 ANQGSEA.

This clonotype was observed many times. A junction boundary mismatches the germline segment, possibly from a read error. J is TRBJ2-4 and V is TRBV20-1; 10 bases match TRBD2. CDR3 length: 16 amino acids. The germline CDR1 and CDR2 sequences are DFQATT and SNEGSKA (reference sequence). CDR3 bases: TGCAGTGCTAGTCCGTACCCGAGCGGGAGGGCCACGGCCGTGCACTTC. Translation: CSASPYPSGRATAVHF.

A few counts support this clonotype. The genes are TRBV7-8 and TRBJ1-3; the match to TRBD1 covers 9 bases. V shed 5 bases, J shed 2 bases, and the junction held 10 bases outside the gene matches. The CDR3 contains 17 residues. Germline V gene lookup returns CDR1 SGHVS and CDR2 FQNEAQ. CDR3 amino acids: CASSPGQGLYAGNTIYF. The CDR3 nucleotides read TGTGCCAGCAGCCCGGGACAGGGTCTTTACGCTGGAAACACCATATATTTT.

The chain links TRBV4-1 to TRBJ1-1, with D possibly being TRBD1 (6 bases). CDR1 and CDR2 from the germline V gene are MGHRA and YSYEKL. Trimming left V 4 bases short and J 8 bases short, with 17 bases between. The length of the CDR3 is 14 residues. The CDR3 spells CASSPRQVGVEAFF. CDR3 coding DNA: TGCGCCAGCAGCCCTAGACAGGTAGGAGTCGAAGCTTTCTTT.

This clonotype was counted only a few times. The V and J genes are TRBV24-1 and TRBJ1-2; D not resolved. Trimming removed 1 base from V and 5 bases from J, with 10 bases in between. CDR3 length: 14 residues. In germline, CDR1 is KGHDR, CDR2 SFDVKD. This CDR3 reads CATSDFGRPYGYTF. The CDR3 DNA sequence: TGTGCCACCAGTGATTTTGGGCGGCCTTATGGCTACACCTTC.

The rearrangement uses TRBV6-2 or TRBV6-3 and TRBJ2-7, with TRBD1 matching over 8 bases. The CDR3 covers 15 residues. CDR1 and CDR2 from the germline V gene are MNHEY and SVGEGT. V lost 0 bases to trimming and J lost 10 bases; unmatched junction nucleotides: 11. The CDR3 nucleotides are TGTGCCAGCAGTTACTCGGGACAGGCTACTACGAGACAGTACTTC. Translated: CASSYSGQATTRQYF.

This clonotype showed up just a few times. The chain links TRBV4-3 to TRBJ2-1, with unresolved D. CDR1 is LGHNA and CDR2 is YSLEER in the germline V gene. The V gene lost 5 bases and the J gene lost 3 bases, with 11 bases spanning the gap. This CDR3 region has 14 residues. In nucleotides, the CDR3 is TGCGCCAGCAGCTGGGAAGCCTACTACAATGAGCAGTTCTTC. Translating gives CASSWEAYYNEQFF.

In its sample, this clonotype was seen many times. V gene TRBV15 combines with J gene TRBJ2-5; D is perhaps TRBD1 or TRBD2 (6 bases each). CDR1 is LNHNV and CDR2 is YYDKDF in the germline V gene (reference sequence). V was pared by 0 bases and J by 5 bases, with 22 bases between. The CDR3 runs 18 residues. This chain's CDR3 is CATSRELFEGGYRETQYF. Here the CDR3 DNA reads TGTGCCACCAGCAGAGAGTTGTTTGAAGGGGGGTACCGGGAGACCCAGTACTTC.

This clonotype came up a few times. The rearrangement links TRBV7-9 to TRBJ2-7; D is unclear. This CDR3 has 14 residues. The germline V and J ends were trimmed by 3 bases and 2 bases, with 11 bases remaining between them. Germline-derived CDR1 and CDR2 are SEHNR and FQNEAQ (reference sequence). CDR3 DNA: TGTGCCAGCAGCTTTTCCAGAAATGCCTACGAGCAGTACTTC. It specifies CASSFSRNAYEQYF.